A single sample is the source of the 31 T cell receptor beta chains below, sequenced in a study of cytomegalovirus exposure and HLA in healthy donors. The PCR employed 60 Vbeta primers together with 13 Jbeta primers. Some clones are missing from TCRdb's copy, which holds only in-frame ones; the method was immunoSEQ multiplex PCR. The sample carries some 130,000 clones, approximately 61% recorded once. The sequenced sample was PBMCs. The receptors were sampled from a middle-aged woman in good health and CMV-seronegative.

In DNA form, the CDR3 reads TGTGCCAGCAGCTGGGGGGGGTTGAACACTGAAGCTTTCTTT. Protein sequence: CASSWGGLNTEAFF. The chain combines TRBV7-2 with TRBJ1-1; D is possibly TRBD1 (5 bases). The CDR3 runs 14 residues. Germline V lookup: CDR1 SGHTA, CDR2 FQGNSA. Deletions cut 4 bases from V and 0 bases from J, with 9 bases between.

The chain employs TRBV5-4 and TRBJ2-5, with 7 bases matching TRBD2. Germline-derived CDR1 and CDR2 are SGHNT and YYREEE (reference sequence). The CDR3 is 14 amino acids. V lost 2 bases and J lost 5; bases outside the gene matches: 6. Here the CDR3 reads CASSLGGGGETQYF. Written as DNA, the CDR3 is TGTGCCAGCAGCTTAGGCGGGGGTGGGGAGACCCAGTACTTC. Full variable domain (missing parts from reference TRBV5-4 and TRBJ2-5): ETGVTQSPTHLIKTRGQQVTLRCSSQSGHNTVSWYQQALGQGPQFIFQYYREEENGRGNFPPRFSGLQFPNYSSELNVNALELDDSALYLCASSLGGGGETQYFGPGTRLLVL.

The gene calls are TRBV7-9 and TRBJ1-3, with D perhaps TRBD1 (6 bases). The germline V gene encodes CDR1 SEHNR and CDR2 FQNEAQ (reference sequence). This CDR3 contains 14 residues. V was shortened by 4 bases and J by 6 bases, with 13 bases between the two germline ends. CDR3 protein: CASSSLTGANTIYF. DNA for the CDR3: TGTGCCAGCAGCTCGTTGACAGGCGCAAACACCATATATTTT.

The chain carries TRBV7-3 and TRBJ2-5, with 7 bases aligning to TRBD1. The CDR3 has 13 amino acids. Germline CDR1 and CDR2: SGHTA and FQGTGA. Trimming removed 5 bases from V and 4 bases from J; junction bases left unmatched: 4. In DNA form, the CDR3 reads TGTGCCAGCAGCCCCCGACAGGGAGAGACCCAGTACTTC. Translation gives CASSPRQGETQYF.

The chain recombines TRBV19 with TRBJ2-5; D perhaps matches TRBD2 (7 bases). The CDR3 length is 12 residues. Trimming removed 6 bases at V and 9 bases at J, with 14 bases between. From germline, CDR1 is LNHDA and CDR2 SQIVND (reference sequence). The CDR3 region has the DNA TGTGCCAGTAGGGCCTCCGGGGGGCCCCAGTACTTC. This translates into CASRASGGPQYF.

The table lists this clone with a count of one. The genes are TRBV27 and TRBJ2-2, with TRBD1 matching 8 bases. Trimming at V came to 5 bases and at J to 3 bases, leaving 14 bases not matched to a gene. In germline, CDR1 is MNHEY, CDR2 SMNVEV (reference sequence). The length of the CDR3 is 18 residues. The CDR3 nucleotides are TGTGCCAGCAGTCCCGGACCGGACAGGGCGAATCACACCGGGGAGCTGTTTTTT. Protein: CASSPGPDRANHTGELFF.

J is TRBJ2-2 and V is TRBV9, with 10 bases that match TRBD2. The germline V gene encodes CDR1 SGDLS and CDR2 YYNGEE. The CDR3 totals 16 residues. Trimming removed 4 bases from V and 1 base from J; junction bases left unmatched: 4. The CDR3 region is CASSPSGGLNTGELFF. The DNA of the CDR3 is TGTGCCAGCAGCCCTAGCGGGGGCCTGAACACCGGGGAGCTGTTTTTT.

The chain has TRBV10-3 and TRBJ1-2, with 7 nucleotides matching TRBD1. J gave up 4 bases and V 6 bases, and 5 bases lay outside the gene matches. The length of the CDR3 is 13 residues. Looked up from germline, CDR1 is ENHRY and CDR2 is SYGVKD. The CDR3 DNA follows: TGTGCCATCAGGACAGGGAATCGCTATGGCTACACCTTC. Encoded protein: CAIRTGNRYGYTF.

The sample holds a few counts of this clone. This chain links TRBV5-6 with TRBJ2-3, with D perhaps TRBD2 (6 bases). This CDR3 contains 13 residues. V was pared by 3 bases and J by 1 base, with 6 bases between. The germline V gene has CDR1 SGHDT and CDR2 YYEEEE. The CDR3 nucleotides read TGTGCCAGCAGCTGGGGGGGCACAGATACGCAGTATTTT. Protein sequence: CASSWGGTDTQYF.

The chain has TRBV7-2 and TRBJ2-3, with 11 bases lining up with TRBD2. The CDR3 extends over 18 amino acids. V lost 5 bases to trimming and J lost 6 bases; unmatched junction nucleotides: 16. The germline V gene encodes CDR1 SGHTA and CDR2 FQGNSA. CDR3 amino acids: CASSPRTSGGPPVDTQYF. The CDR3 coding sequence is TGTGCCAGCAGCCCCCGAACTAGCGGGGGACCCCCCGTGGATACGCAGTATTTT.

This sequence joins TRBV4-3 and TRBJ1-5; D is uncertain. The CDR3 runs to 15 residues. Germline V lookup: CDR1 LGHNA, CDR2 YSLEER. Trimming pared 0 bases from V and 3 bases from J, leaving 9 bases between. DNA for the CDR3: TGCGCCAGCAGCCAAGATTGGGAGGCCAATCAGCCCCAGCATTTT. Its protein is CASSQDWEANQPQHF.

The chain carries TRBV5-1 and TRBJ1-6; TRBD1 matches at 7 bases. Germline V CDR1 and CDR2: SGHRS, YFSETQ. V lost 2 bases, J lost 6 bases, and 8 bases stayed unmatched. CDR3 length equals 16 residues. CDR3 amino acids: CASSLTGEVGNSPLHF. In nucleotides, the CDR3 is TGCGCCAGCAGCTTAACAGGGGAGGTTGGTAATTCACCCCTCCACTTT.

CDR3 sequence reads: CASSPTSLAGGLQETQYF. For the CDR3, the DNA is TGTGCCAGCAGCCCGACCTCCCTAGCGGGGGGGCTCCAAGAGACCCAGTACTTC. This chain uses TRBV7-9 with TRBJ2-5, with TRBD2 matching 12 bases. The CDR3 consists of 18 residues. V was clipped by 5 bases and J by 1 base; unmatched bases: 11. CDR1 SEHNR and CDR2 FQNEAQ come from the germline V gene (reference sequence).

The V gene is TRBV2, the J gene TRBJ1-5, with D tentatively TRBD1 (6 bases). CDR3 length: 13 residues. V lost 8 bases, J lost 4 bases, and 12 bases lay in between. The germline CDR1 and CDR2 sequences are SNHLY and FYNNEI. CDR3 in amino acids: CASWGGLNQPQHF. The CDR3 bases are TGTGCCAGCTGGGGGGGGCTTAATCAGCCCCAGCATTTT.

The CDR3 here is CATVPGGSGYGYTF. CDR3 DNA: TGTGCCACCGTCCCAGGGGGCTCCGGCTATGGCTACACCTTC. V is TRBV19 and J is TRBJ1-2, with 8 bases lining up with TRBD1. Germline-derived CDR1 and CDR2 are LNHDA and SQIVND (reference sequence). Trimming took 10 bases from V and 4 from J; bases not matched to a gene: 11. The CDR3 spans 14 residues.

The chain uses TRBV28 and TRBJ2-3; TRBD2 matches 7 bases. J was trimmed by 7 bases and V by 5 bases; bases with no gene match: 9. Germline assignment: CDR1 MDHEN and CDR2 SYDVKM. This CDR3 contains 14 residues. For the CDR3, the DNA is TGTGCCAGCAGTCCCGGGACTATGGCTCATACGCAGTATTTT. Its protein is CASSPGTMAHTQYF.

This chain uses TRBV6-5 with TRBJ1-2; D is undetermined. This CDR3 is 13 amino acids long. Trimming pared 5 bases from V and 7 bases from J, leaving 14 bases between. Germline CDR1 is MNHEY and CDR2 is SVGAGI. As DNA, the CDR3 is TGTGCCAGCAGTCCCCTCCGGTCTAGTGGCTACACCTTC. Protein: CASSPLRSSGYTF.

This chain links TRBV15 with TRBJ1-4; D perhaps matches TRBD1 (5 bases). The V gene's germline CDR1 is LNHNV and CDR2 YYDKDF (reference sequence). The CDR3 has 14 residues. V lost 9 bases to trimming and J lost 1 base, with 12 bases between them. The CDR3 nucleotides are TGTGCCACTCTCGGGGGGAAAACTAATGAAAAACTGTTTTTT. This gives the protein CATLGGKTNEKLFF.

The chain has TRBV6-4 and TRBJ2-1; 9 positions agree with TRBD1. CDR1 is MRHNA, CDR2 SNTAGT, per germline. V shed 4 bases and J 7 bases; nucleotides not matched to a gene: 8. This CDR3 is 15 amino acids long. CDR3 sequence (DNA): TGTGCCAGCAGTGTGACAGGGGGATTTAGTAATGAGCAGTTCTTC. Translating it yields CASSVTGGFSNEQFF.

The chain joins TRBV4-2 to TRBJ1-2; D possibly corresponds to TRBD1 (5 bases). Germline V gives CDR1 LGHNA, CDR2 YNFKEQ. The CDR3 extends over 17 amino acids. Trimming pared 4 bases from V and 2 bases from J, leaving 20 bases between. The CDR3 loop reads CASSLSDIRGWNYGYTF. In DNA, the CDR3 is TGTGCCAGCAGCCTGTCGGACATCCGAGGATGGAACTATGGCTACACCTTC.

The rearrangement joins TRBV18 to TRBJ1-1; D call uncertain. The CDR3 has 13 amino acids. Between the trimmed V and J ends, which lost 6 bases and 5 bases, there was a span of 13 bases. Germline-derived CDR1 and CDR2 are KGHSH and LQKENI. The CDR3 is CASSLSVETEAFF. For the CDR3, the DNA is TGTGCCAGCTCTCTGTCCGTAGAGACTGAAGCTTTCTTT.

This sequence joins TRBV6-5 and TRBJ1-2; D may be TRBD1 (5 bases). Germline values: CDR1 MNHEY, CDR2 SVGAGI. Trimming left V 8 bases short and J 7 bases short, with 11 bases between. The length of the CDR3 is 11 residues. CDR3 sequence (DNA): TGTGCCAGCGGGGGGACTGGTGGCTACACCTTC. Amino acids: CASGGTGGYTF.

The V call is TRBV6-4, the J call TRBJ2-2, with D maybe TRBD1 (6 bases). V was pared by 2 bases and J by 4 bases, with 8 bases between. This CDR3 has 14 residues. The germline gives CDR1 MRHNA, CDR2 SNTAGT. CDR3 loop: CASSDGGLTGELFF. The CDR3 DNA follows: TGTGCCAGCAGTGACGGGGGCCTCACCGGGGAGCTGTTTTTT.

The rearrangement links TRBV11-2 to TRBJ2-1; no clear D. V shed 5 bases and J shed 4 bases, with 15 bases lying between them. The CDR3 sequence is 15 residues long. The germline gives CDR1 SGHAT, CDR2 FQNNGV. CDR3 sequence: CASSPQVLSYNEQFF. The CDR3 region has the DNA TGTGCCAGCAGCCCCCAGGTTTTATCTTACAATGAGCAGTTCTTC.

In nucleotides, the CDR3 is TGTGCCAGCAGCTCAGGCGCTGGAGAGACCCAGTACTTC. Its translation: CASSSGAGETQYF. This chain joins TRBV7-3 and TRBJ2-5; D remains unclear. This CDR3 is 13 amino acids long. Germline assignment: CDR1 SGHTA and CDR2 FQGTGA. Trimming pared 4 bases from V and 4 bases from J, leaving 10 bases between. Combining the CDR3 with reference TRBV7-3 and TRBJ2-5 gives the whole variable domain GAGVSQTPSNKVTEKGKYVELRCDPISGHTALYWYRQSLGQGPEFLIYFQGTGAADDSGLPNDRFFAVRPEGSVSTLKIQRTERGDSAVYLCASSSGAGETQYFGPGTRLLVL.

CDR3 coding DNA: TGTGCCAGCAGCCAAGTCGAACTAGCCACCTACGAGCAGTACTTC. Translating it yields CASSQVELATYEQYF. The rearrangement uses TRBV4-2 and TRBJ2-5, with D perhaps TRBD2 (6 bases). Judging by the DNA end, TRBJ2-7 fits better; the J call may be wrong. The CDR3 runs to 15 residues. The germline gives CDR1 LGHNA, CDR2 YNFKEQ.

This clone was observed a single time. Other DNA sequences in the same sample also yield this CDR3. The J gene is TRBJ2-5, the V gene TRBV29-1; maybe TRBD1 (6 bases). The V end lost 1 base, the J end lost 4 bases, and 16 bases lay between the germline ends. Germline V gene data show CDR1 as SQVTM and CDR2 as ANQGSEA. There are 15 residues in the CDR3. CDR3 bases: TGCAGCGTTGAAGGGGGGCAGGGGTGGTCAGAGACCCAGTACTTC. Translating it yields CSVEGGQGWSETQYF.

This clone was seen a handful of times. The chain uses TRBV11-2 and TRBJ2-7; 7 bases match TRBD1. Losses at the gene ends were 4 bases for V and 6 bases for J; bases not matched to a gene: 3. This CDR3 contains 12 residues. Per germline, CDR1 SGHAT and CDR2 FQNNGV. The CDR3 DNA follows: TGTGCCAGCAGCTGGGGACAGTCCGAGCAGTACTTC. Its protein is CASSWGQSEQYF.

The CDR3 protein is CASSGSPDEQYF. The CDR3 DNA sequence: TGTGCCAGCAGTGGTTCCCCGGACGAGCAGTACTTC. The chain employs TRBV11-3 and TRBJ2-7; no clear D gene. This CDR3 is 12 amino acids long. V lost 6 bases and J 5 bases, leaving 11 bases between the germline ends. CDR1 and CDR2 (germline): SGHNT, YENEEA.

The chain combines TRBV18 with TRBJ2-7, with D unresolved. Deletions cut 3 bases from V and 7 bases from J, with 10 bases between. This CDR3 contains 12 residues. Looked up from germline, CDR1 is KGHSH and CDR2 is LQKENI. CDR3 DNA: TGTGCCAGCTCACCCAGGATCGGAGAGCAGTACTTC. Translated, it gives CASSPRIGEQYF.

The gene calls are TRBV10-3 and TRBJ2-7; 11 bases are shared with TRBD1. V trimming: 9 bases; J trimming: 3 bases; junction bases outside the gene matches: 4. Germline assignment: CDR1 ENHRY and CDR2 SYGVKD. The CDR3 consists of 13 residues. The CDR3 sequence: CAIAGTGGYEQYF. CDR3 DNA: TGTGCCATTGCCGGGACAGGGGGCTACGAGCAGTACTTC.